One and the same sample provided the 31 T cell receptor beta chains below, sequenced in a study of beta chain features in type 1 diabetes (dated by TCRdb to between 2018 and 2020). The method was the immunoSEQ multiplex PCR assay. All of the isolated RNA was reverse transcribed with the High Capacity cDNA Reverse Transcription Kit, so expressed TCRB transcripts were sequenced. What TCRdb holds here is the immuneACCESS table cut down to in-frame rearrangements. Part of the clones is not present; checked against another copy, under half of the missing clones reflect an unresolved V gene, and the others are unexplained. The sample table records about 620,000 clones; around 16% of these occur just once. Under 0.095% of the sample comes from the top ten. The specimen was naive CD4+ T cells from blood. Reading the label with the study, this specimen's cell subset or site is: true naive CD4+ T cells. The receptors stem from a man aged 18 to 35 in good health.

V gene TRBV7-2 combines with J gene TRBJ1-2; TRBD1 might be the D (6 bases). Germline V gene sequence: CDR1 SGHTA, CDR2 FQGNSA. The CDR3 spans 15 residues. The ends were cut back, 5 bases at V and 3 bases at J, with 16 bases in the middle. CDR3 amino acids: CASSPRAGVDYGYTF. The DNA for the CDR3 is TGTGCCAGCAGCCCCCGGGCAGGGGTTGACTATGGCTACACCTTC.

This chain joins TRBV9 and TRBJ1-6; D might be TRBD1 (5 bases). V lost 2 bases and J lost 0, with 15 bases in between. The germline CDR1 and CDR2 sequences are SGDLS and YYNGEE. CDR3 length: 18 amino acids. This CDR3 reads CASSVYRDGSSYNSPLHF. The CDR3 region has the DNA TGTGCCAGCAGCGTCTACCGGGACGGGAGCTCCTATAATTCACCCCTCCACTTT.

This clone turned up a few times. The chain recombines TRBV5-1 with TRBJ1-1; possibly TRBD1 for D (6 bases). The CDR3 runs 15 residues. Deletions cut 4 bases from V and 4 bases from J, with 17 bases between. Germline V CDR1 and CDR2: SGHRS, YFSETQ. The CDR3 sequence: CASSIPTGGITEAFF. The CDR3 nucleotides read TGCGCCAGCAGCATCCCGACAGGTGGAATCACTGAAGCTTTCTTT.

This clone showed up just once. The chain recombines TRBV5-6 with TRBJ2-7; a weak D match, TRBD1 (5 bases). This CDR3 has 16 residues. Trimming stripped 2 bases from V and 2 bases from J, with 17 bases between. Germline V gene lookup returns CDR1 SGHDT and CDR2 YYEEEE. The CDR3 protein is CASSFSLGPAPYEQYF. CDR3 coding DNA: TGTGCCAGCAGCTTTAGTCTGGGGCCTGCTCCCTACGAGCAGTACTTC.

The chain is built from TRBV28 and TRBJ2-5; 10 bases fit TRBD1. V lost 0 bases, J lost 4 bases, and 5 bases stayed unmatched. The CDR3 has 16 residues. Germline lookup yields CDR1 MDHEN and CDR2 SYDVKM. CDR3 region: CASSLWGGQGRETQYF. In DNA, the CDR3 is TGTGCCAGCAGTTTATGGGGGGGACAGGGGAGAGAGACCCAGTACTTC.

In its sample, this clone was seen a few times. The rearrangement links TRBV19 to TRBJ2-5; D gene ambiguous. The ends were cut back, 3 bases at V and 2 bases at J, with 10 bases in the middle. Germline values: CDR1 LNHDA, CDR2 SQIVND (reference sequence). The CDR3 has 14 amino acids. CDR3 bases: TGTGCCAGTAGTATGCCGACAACACAAGAGACCCAGTACTTC. As protein: CASSMPTTQETQYF.

The sample holds a few counts of this clone. The chain combines TRBV29-1 with TRBJ2-3; maybe TRBD2 (6 bases). The CDR3 totals 14 residues. V was cut by 6 bases and J by 4 bases, with 17 bases left in between. CDR1 SQVTM and CDR2 ANQGSEA come from the germline V gene. In DNA, the CDR3 is TGCAGCGTCACCTTGCCCGGGGGTCCAGATACGCAGTATTTT. Its translation: CSVTLPGGPDTQYF.

This rearrangement joins TRBV2 to TRBJ2-7, with 9 bases fitting TRBD2. The germline CDR1 and CDR2 sequences are SNHLY and FYNNEI. The ends lost 8 bases at V and 3 bases at J; junction bases unmatched: 8. The CDR3 is 14 amino acids. The CDR3: CASQGLASIYEQYF. CDR3 in DNA: TGTGCCAGCCAGGGACTAGCATCCATCTACGAGCAGTACTTC.

The chain carries TRBV7-8 and TRBJ2-5; D possibly uses TRBD1 or TRBD2 (6 bases each). Trimming left V 4 bases short and J 1 base short, with 13 bases between. The CDR3 consists of 15 residues. Germline CDR1 reads SGHVS; CDR2 reads FQNEAQ. CDR3 in amino acids: CASSSPEGGQETQYF. CDR3 nucleotide sequence: TGTGCCAGCAGCTCCCCCGAGGGGGGCCAAGAGACCCAGTACTTC.

The rearrangement uses TRBV4-2 and TRBJ2-3, with D possibly matching TRBD2 (6 bases). Germline V gene sequence: CDR1 LGHNA, CDR2 YNFKEQ. The CDR3 covers 17 residues. V lost 1 base and J lost 1, with 15 bases in between. The CDR3 reads CASSQAQASVGTDTQYF. The CDR3 coding sequence is TGTGCCAGCAGCCAAGCTCAGGCTAGCGTTGGCACAGATACGCAGTATTTT.

This clone was counted between two and nine times. The CDR3 reads CASSVGIKDTEAFF. DNA for the CDR3: TGTGCCAGCAGCGTAGGGATCAAGGATACTGAAGCTTTCTTT. This chain uses TRBV9 with TRBJ1-1; D gene unclear. This CDR3 is built from 14 residues. Germline loops: CDR1 SGDLS, CDR2 YYNGEE. V lost 0 bases to trimming and J lost 5 bases, with 11 bases between them.

The chain recombines TRBV4-3 with TRBJ1-2, with 9 nucleotides matching TRBD1. CDR3 length equals 16 residues. After removal of 3 bases from V and 3 bases from J, the junction contained 8 bases not matched to a gene. Looked up from germline, CDR1 is LGHNA and CDR2 is YSLEER. The CDR3 reads CASSHRYRGLYYGYTF. In DNA, the CDR3 is TGCGCCAGCAGCCATCGCTACAGGGGGCTCTACTATGGCTACACCTTC.

This clone was detected ten times or more. The genes are TRBV28 and TRBJ2-3; 9 positions match TRBD1. Trimming took 5 bases from V and 3 from J; bases not matched to a gene: 6. The CDR3 totals 15 residues. Germline V gives CDR1 MDHEN, CDR2 SYDVKM. CDR3 in DNA: TGTGCCAGCAGTGATCCCGGGACAGGGACAGATACGCAGTATTTT. As protein: CASSDPGTGTDTQYF.

V and J are TRBV5-1 and TRBJ2-7; 10 bases fit TRBD2. V lost 0 bases, J lost 4 bases, and 1 base stayed unmatched. There are 14 residues in the CDR3. Germline values: CDR1 SGHRS, CDR2 YFSETQ. CDR3: CASSLVAGGYEQYF. CDR3 DNA sequence: TGCGCCAGCAGCTTGGTAGCGGGAGGATACGAGCAGTACTTC.

The genes are TRBV2 and TRBJ2-7, with 7 bases lining up with TRBD1. J gave up 2 bases and V 6 bases, and 7 bases lay outside the gene matches. This CDR3 has 14 amino acids. Per germline, CDR1 SNHLY and CDR2 FYNNEI. CDR3 sequence (DNA): TGTGCCAGCAGGCCACAGGGGTTCGCCTACGAGCAGTACTTC. This gives the protein CASRPQGFAYEQYF.

The V and J genes are TRBV10-3 and TRBJ1-4; no clear D. CDR1 ENHRY and CDR2 SYGVKD come from the germline V gene. With 6 bases removed from V and 8 bases from J, the gap between germline ends came to 13 bases. The CDR3 is 13 residues long. CDR3 DNA: TGTGCCATCAGGGGCCTGACCGGCGAAAAACTGTTTTTT. Translating it yields CAIRGLTGEKLFF.

The chain uses TRBV2 and TRBJ1-4; D ambiguous. Trimming removed 6 bases at V and 0 bases at J, with 11 bases between. Germline V lookup: CDR1 SNHLY, CDR2 FYNNEI. The CDR3 sequence is 15 residues long. CDR3 DNA sequence: TGTGCCAGCAGACCACAGCTCGCAACTAATGAAAAACTGTTTTTT. Protein product: CASRPQLATNEKLFF.

The rearrangement links TRBV14 to TRBJ1-1, with D possibly matching TRBD1 (6 bases). Germline V CDR1 and CDR2: SGHDN, FVKESK. The germline V and J ends were trimmed by 4 bases and 8 bases, with 17 bases remaining between them. The CDR3 is 14 amino acids. The CDR3 loop is CASSRDTVLVEAFF. The CDR3, as DNA: TGTGCCAGCAGCCGGGACACGGTCCTGGTGGAAGCTTTCTTT. The entire variable domain, with the rest obtained from reference TRBV14 and TRBJ1-1, is as follows: EAGVTQFPSHSVIEKGQTVTLRCDPISGHDNLYWYRRVMGKEIKFLLHFVKESKQDESGMPNNRFLAERTGGTYSTLKVQPAELEDSGVYFCASSRDTVLVEAFFGQGTRLTVV.

The chain employs TRBV6-1 and TRBJ1-4; D may be TRBD1 (6 bases). Trimming stripped 3 bases from V and 8 bases from J, with 16 bases between. The CDR3 is 15 amino acids. In germline, CDR1 is MNHNS, CDR2 SASEGT. CDR3 amino acids: CASSDVGRGREKLFF. The CDR3 DNA follows: TGTGCCAGCAGTGACGTGGGCAGGGGTCGAGAAAAACTGTTTTTT.

This clone came up a few times. V usage is TRBV6-1 and J usage is TRBJ2-3; maybe TRBD1 (5 bases). The CDR3 covers 15 residues. The germline V gene encodes CDR1 MNHNS and CDR2 SASEGT. V was pared by 4 bases and J by 1 base, with 12 bases between. Here the CDR3 reads CASSGPGSGTDTQYF. Written as DNA, the CDR3 is TGTGCCAGCAGTGGTCCAGGGTCGGGCACAGATACGCAGTATTTT.

This clone was counted a few times. V usage is TRBV7-2 and J usage is TRBJ1-2, with D tentatively TRBD1 (6 bases). This CDR3 contains 12 residues. Trimming took off 7 bases at V and 7 bases at J, with 13 bases between the two ends. The germline V gene encodes CDR1 SGHTA and CDR2 FQGNSA. The CDR3 loop reads CASTRDNRGYTF. The CDR3 region has the DNA TGTGCCAGCACCCGGGACAATCGTGGCTACACCTTC.

This clone was counted between two and nine times. The J gene is TRBJ2-5, the V gene TRBV29-1, with no clear D. Trimming cost V 2 bases and J 1 base, with 14 bases left between them. The CDR3 length is 15 residues. Germline loops: CDR1 SQVTM, CDR2 ANQGSEA. The CDR3 DNA is TGCAGCGTTGAAACGGGCAGTCTTATCCAAGAGACCCAGTACTTC. Protein: CSVETGSLIQETQYF.

Regarding this clone: The same CDR3 also results from other DNA sequences found in this sample. V and J are TRBV7-2 and TRBJ1-5, with D unresolved. The V gene's germline CDR1 is SGHTA and CDR2 FQGNSA. Between the trimmed V and J ends, which lost 4 bases and 0 bases, there was a span of 4 bases. The CDR3 consists of 13 residues. The CDR3 loop is CASSSNSNQPQHF. For the CDR3, the DNA is TGTGCCAGCAGCTCTAATAGCAATCAGCCCCAGCATTTT.

This clone occurred a few times. V gene TRBV5-4 combines with J gene TRBJ1-2; D may be TRBD1 (6 bases). Trimming stripped 4 bases from V and 2 bases from J, with 15 bases between. From germline, CDR1 is SGHNT and CDR2 YYREEE (reference sequence). This CDR3 is built from 15 residues. CDR3 residues: CASSQAMDRNYGYTF. The CDR3 nucleotides are TGTGCCAGCAGCCAGGCCATGGACAGAAACTATGGCTACACCTTC. Looking up the rest from reference TRBV5-4 and TRBJ1-2 gives the full variable domain: ETGVTQSPTHLIKTRGQQVTLRCSSQSGHNTVSWYQQALGQGPQFIFQYYREEENGRGNFPPRFSGLQFPNYSSELNVNALELDDSALYLCASSQAMDRNYGYTFGSGTRLTVV.

V is TRBV28 and J is TRBJ1-2; TRBD1 agrees at 7 bases. The CDR3 is 14 amino acids. CDR1 is MDHEN, CDR2 SYDVKM, per germline. V lost 6 bases to trimming and J lost 2 bases; unmatched junction nucleotides: 6. The CDR3 coding sequence is TGTGCCAGCAGCAAAATACAGGGGAACTATGGCTACACCTTC. Protein: CASSKIQGNYGYTF.

This clone was observed a few times. The CDR3 DNA follows: TGTGCCAGCAGGCTCCAGGGGTGGGGCTACACCTTC. Translating gives CASRLQGWGYTF. This chain connects TRBV28 to TRBJ1-2; maybe TRBD1 (6 bases). The CDR3 has 12 residues. V was shortened by 6 bases and J by 8 bases, with 13 bases between the two germline ends. Per germline, CDR1 MDHEN and CDR2 SYDVKM.

The CDR3 nucleotides are TGTGCCAGCAGCCAAACCTGGGACAGCACTAATGAAAAACTGTTTTTT. This encodes CASSQTWDSTNEKLFF. This chain connects TRBV7-9 to TRBJ1-4; 7 bases match TRBD1. There are 16 residues in the CDR3. From germline, CDR1 is SEHNR and CDR2 FQNEAQ (reference sequence). V was pared by 5 bases and J by 2 bases, with 8 bases of the junction left unmatched. Full variable domain (remainder filled in from reference TRBV7-9 and TRBJ1-4): DTGVSQNPRHKITKRGQNVTFRCDPISEHNRLYWYRQTLGQGPEFLTYFQNEAQLEKSRLLSDRFSAERPKGSFSTLEIQRTEQGDSAMYLCASSQTWDSTNEKLFFGSGTQLSVL.

The chain joins TRBV6-5 to TRBJ2-1; 7 bases are a match to TRBD2. This CDR3 contains 15 residues. After removal of 2 bases from V and 6 bases from J, the junction contained 7 bases not matched to a gene. Germline-derived CDR1 and CDR2 are MNHEY and SVGAGI. The CDR3 bases are TGTGCCAGCAGTTACCGGGCGGGAGAGGTCAATGAGCAGTTCTTC. Translated, it gives CASSYRAGEVNEQFF.

This clone was detected a few times. This chain uses TRBV13 with TRBJ1-1, with 7 bases aligning to TRBD1. Germline V gives CDR1 PRHDT, CDR2 FYEKMQ (reference sequence). CDR3 length equals 14 residues. The ends lost 6 bases at V and 0 bases at J; junction bases unmatched: 4. DNA of the CDR3: TGTGCCAGCAGACCGACAGGGTTGAACACTGAAGCTTTCTTT. It codes for CASRPTGLNTEAFF.

This chain joins TRBV19 and TRBJ1-1; 7 bases agree with TRBD1. Per the germline V gene, CDR1 is LNHDA and CDR2 is SQIVND (reference sequence). V was pared by 5 bases and J by 0 bases, with 6 bases of the junction left unmatched. CDR3 size: 15 residues. CDR3 DNA: TGTGCCAGTAGTGCCCTCGACAGGGTGAACACTGAAGCTTTCTTT. Translated, it gives CASSALDRVNTEAFF.

The chain has TRBV11-2 and TRBJ1-5, with unresolved D. The CDR3 spans 13 residues. V was cut by 1 base and J by 4 bases, with 5 bases left in between. The germline CDR1 and CDR2 sequences are SGHAT and FQNNGV. The CDR3 region has the DNA TGTGCCAGCAGCTTAGGGGAGAATCAGCCCCAGCATTTT. It translates to CASSLGENQPQHF.